Below, 29 T cell receptor beta chains from the same sample are listed, as sequenced in a study of blood T cell repertoires in COVID-19. The method was immunoSEQ multiplex PCR; TCRdb's version includes in-frame clones alone and lacks a portion of them. Among about 320,000 clones listed, 80% to 90% were seen once. The sample consisted of PBMCs or T cells enriched from blood (not recorded which). These receptors were obtained from a woman aged 18-29 years who had recovered from COVID-19.

V is TRBV3-1 (or the pseudogene TRBV3-2) and J is TRBJ2-2; D call uncertain. V lost 4 bases, J lost 7 bases, and 7 bases lay in between. The germline CDR1 and CDR2 sequences are LGHDT and YNNKEL (reference sequence). The CDR3 extends over 12 amino acids. The CDR3: CASSPRVGELFF. The CDR3 DNA sequence: TGTGCCAGCAGCCCCCGGGTCGGGGAGCTGTTTTTT.

The chain links TRBV3-1 (or the pseudogene TRBV3-2) to TRBJ1-6; a weak D match, TRBD1 (5 bases). Trimming removed 1 base from V and 10 bases from J, with 8 bases in between. Germline V lookup: CDR1 LGHDT, CDR2 YNNKEL (reference sequence). This CDR3 contains 13 residues. The CDR3 loop is CASSQVGASPLHF. CDR3 in DNA: TGTGCCAGCAGCCAAGTAGGGGCATCACCCCTCCACTTT.

The chain links TRBV6-2 or TRBV6-3 to TRBJ2-7; D is possibly TRBD1 (8 bases). The V gene's germline CDR1 is MNHEY and CDR2 SVGEGT. Trimming left V 5 bases short and J 4 bases short, with 12 bases between. There are 13 residues in the CDR3. The chain's CDR3 is CASSAGDRYEQYF. The DNA of the CDR3 is TGTGCCAGCAGTGCGGGGGACAGGTACGAGCAGTACTTC.

This chain joins TRBV6-5 and TRBJ1-3, with D unresolved. The CDR3 contains 13 residues. Trimming cost V 7 bases and J 5 bases, with 12 bases left between them. From germline, CDR1 is MNHEY and CDR2 SVGAGI. The CDR3 DNA is TGTGCCAGCACCGAGTCAGGAAGAAACACCATATATTTT. This sequence encodes CASTESGRNTIYF.

V usage is TRBV7-2 and J usage is TRBJ1-1; D call uncertain. Deletions cut 3 bases from V and 8 bases from J, with 16 bases between. The CDR3 is made up of 14 amino acids. Germline V gene data show CDR1 as SGHTA and CDR2 as FQGNSA. The CDR3 DNA follows: TGTGCCAGCAGCTTTAGTGCTGTTCTTACCGAAGCTTTCTTT. This encodes CASSFSAVLTEAFF. The whole variable domain, remainder taken from reference TRBV7-2 and TRBJ1-1, is GAGVSQSPSNKVTEKGKDVELRCDPISGHTALYWYRQSLGQGLEFLIYFQGNSAPDKSGLPSDRFSAERTGGSVSTLTIQRTQQEDSAVYLCASSFSAVLTEAFFGQGTRLTVV.

A few counts support this clone. The J gene is TRBJ2-1, the V gene TRBV4-1; the D gene is possibly TRBD2 (6 bases). From germline, CDR1 is MGHRA and CDR2 YSYEKL. V was shortened by 1 base and J by 8 bases, with 15 bases between the two germline ends. The CDR3 is 15 amino acids. CDR3 amino acids: CASSQVYTSRHEQFF. CDR3 in DNA: TGCGCCAGCAGCCAAGTGTATACTAGCCGTCATGAGCAGTTCTTC.

The chain employs TRBV19 and TRBJ2-3; 12 bases match TRBD2. V was clipped by 7 bases and J by 0 bases; unmatched bases: 5. This CDR3 is 16 amino acids long. Germline CDR1 and CDR2: LNHDA and SQIVND (reference sequence). In nucleotides, the CDR3 is TGTGCCAGTACCCCCGGGACTAGCGGGAGCACAGATACGCAGTATTTT. This translates into CASTPGTSGSTDTQYF.

For the CDR3, the DNA is TGCAGCGTTGTTGGGCAGGCTACCTACGAGCAGTACTTC. Amino acid sequence: CSVVGQATYEQYF. The V and J genes are TRBV29-1 and TRBJ2-7; no clear D gene. CDR1 and CDR2 from the germline V gene are SQVTM and ANQGSEA. V lost 4 bases and J lost 2, with 12 bases in between. CDR3 length equals 13 residues.

The rearrangement joins TRBV18 to TRBJ1-5, with 8 bases that match TRBD1. Germline assignment: CDR1 KGHSH and CDR2 LQKENI. This CDR3 is 13 amino acids long. V lost 3 bases, J lost 6 bases, and 1 base stayed unmatched. The CDR3 is CASSPQGAQPQHF. Written as DNA, the CDR3 is TGTGCCAGCTCACCGCAGGGGGCTCAGCCCCAGCATTTT. Filled out from reference TRBV18 and TRBJ1-5, the complete variable domain reads NAGVMQNPRHLVRRRGQEARLRCSPMKGHSHVYWYRQLPEEGLKFMVYLQKENIIDESGMPKERFSAEFPKEGPSILRIQQVVRGDSAAYFCASSPQGAQPQHFGDGTRLSIL.

This chain links TRBV21-1 with TRBJ1-5; TRBD1 is taken as the D call from the table, unchecked against the DNA. TRBV21-1 is described as a pseudogene. This CDR3 region has 15 residues. CDR3 protein: CASSQSRDSNQPQHF. The CDR3 DNA sequence: TGTGCCAGCAGTCAGAGCAGGGATAGCAATCAGCCCCAGCATTTT.

The chain carries TRBV12-2 and TRBJ2-7; whether TRBD1, the table's D call, matches the DNA was not checked. TRBV12-2 is given as a pseudogene. The CDR3 spans 16 residues. CDR3 in DNA: TGTGCAAGTCGCTTAGGACGCCTGACAGGGGACTACGAGCAGTACTTC. Protein sequence: CASRLGRLTGDYEQYF.

This CDR3 reads CATSGLRGQGETQYF. The CDR3 nucleotides read TGTGCCACCAGCGGGCTGAGGGGGCAAGGGGAGACCCAGTACTTC. J is TRBJ2-5 and V is TRBV15, with 7 bases aligning to TRBD1. The V gene end was trimmed by 5 bases and the J gene end by 5 bases; junction bases not matched to a gene: 11. In germline, CDR1 is LNHNV, CDR2 YYDKDF (reference sequence). There are 15 residues in the CDR3. The whole variable domain, filled in from reference TRBV15 and TRBJ2-5, reads DAMVIQNPRYQVTQFGKPVTLSCSQTLNHNVMYWYQQKSSQAPKLLFHYYDKDFNNEADTPDNFQSRRPNTSFCFLDIRSPGLGDTAMYLCATSGLRGQGETQYFGPGTRLLVL.

V usage is TRBV18 and J usage is TRBJ1-6; 9 bases align to TRBD1. J gave up 10 bases and V 3 bases, and 4 bases lay outside the gene matches. Germline CDR1 and CDR2: KGHSH and LQKENI. The CDR3 has 14 amino acids. The CDR3 DNA sequence: TGTGCCAGCTCACCGGGGACAGGGAGCTCACCCCTCCACTTT. Translation: CASSPGTGSSPLHF. Based on the CDR3 plus reference TRBV18 and TRBJ1-6, the full variable domain is NAGVMQNPRHLVRRRGQEARLRCSPMKGHSHVYWYRQLPEEGLKFMVYLQKENIIDESGMPKERFSAEFPKEGPSILRIQQVVRGDSAAYFCASSPGTGSSPLHFGNGTRLTVT.

The V call is TRBV27, the J call TRBJ1-1; D is undetermined. Germline-derived CDR1 and CDR2 are MNHEY and SMNVEV (reference sequence). With 0 bases removed from V and 4 bases from J, the gap between germline ends came to 9 bases. The CDR3 consists of 14 residues. The CDR3, as DNA: TGTGCCAGCAGTTTATCGTTGACGGGCACTGAAGCTTTCTTT. Residues: CASSLSLTGTEAFF.

The rearrangement links TRBV19 to TRBJ1-2; weak D call: TRBD1 (5 bases). This CDR3 is built from 14 residues. Germline CDR1 is LNHDA and CDR2 is SQIVND (reference sequence). Between the trimmed V and J ends, which lost 11 bases and 3 bases, there was a span of 19 bases. CDR3 coding DNA: TGTGCCCCGGAGGGGACCCGCCAGGACTATGGCTACACCTTC. As protein: CAPEGTRQDYGYTF.

The chain is built from TRBV7-3 and TRBJ2-5, with D perhaps matching TRBD1 (6 bases). Germline values: CDR1 SGHTA, CDR2 FQGTGA. Trimming shortened V by 1 base and J by 0 bases, and 12 bases separated the two germline ends. This CDR3 contains 16 residues. This chain's CDR3 is CASSLNPRGNQETQYF. The CDR3 DNA reads as TGTGCCAGCAGCTTAAATCCCAGGGGCAACCAAGAGACCCAGTACTTC.

This rearrangement joins TRBV10-2 to TRBJ2-3, with no clear D. Trimming shortened V by 7 bases and J by 0 bases, and 5 bases separated the two germline ends. CDR1 and CDR2 (germline): WSHSY, SAAADI. The CDR3 sequence is 12 residues long. The CDR3 bases are TGCGCCAGCAAGAGTAGCACAGATACGCAGTATTTT. Its protein is CASKSSTDTQYF.

Only one count was recorded for this clone. This chain joins TRBV28 and TRBJ1-5; 8 nucleotides agree with TRBD1. Unmatched junction bases numbered 5, after V lost 4 bases and J lost 6 bases. CDR1 is MDHEN, CDR2 SYDVKM, per germline. CDR3 length equals 14 residues. CDR3 in amino acids: CASSSQGVSQPQHF. In DNA form, the CDR3 reads TGTGCCAGCAGTTCACAGGGGGTGAGTCAGCCCCAGCATTTT.

CDR3 in DNA: TGTGCCAGCAGCCTCGGTGGGGGCGGAAACACCATATATTTT. This encodes CASSLGGGGNTIYF. This chain connects TRBV7-3 to TRBJ1-3; tentatively, D is TRBD1 (6 bases). Trimming took 5 bases from V and 4 from J, leaving 12 bases between them. CDR1 is SGHTA and CDR2 is FQGTGA in the germline V gene. CDR3 length: 14 residues.

This chain connects TRBV12-2 to TRBJ2-2; TRBD1, as called in the table, went unchecked against the DNA. TRBV12-2 constitutes a pseudogene. This CDR3 has 16 residues. The CDR3 DNA follows: TGTGCAAGTCGCTTCGAGGACAGGGTGGGGACCGGGGAGCTGTTTTTT. It encodes CASRFEDRVGTGELFF.

The V call is TRBV28, the J call TRBJ1-5; D perhaps matches TRBD1 (5 bases). The V gene's germline CDR1 is MDHEN and CDR2 SYDVKM. Trimming pared 6 bases from V and 5 bases from J, leaving 14 bases between. CDR3 size: 14 residues. CDR3 in amino acids: CASRSYQGYQPQHF. The CDR3 DNA reads as TGTGCCAGCAGATCATACCAGGGTTATCAGCCCCAGCATTTT.

The V gene is TRBV7-9, the J gene TRBJ2-1; 8 bases map to TRBD1. The CDR3 length is 17 residues. Losses at the gene ends were 5 bases for V and 1 base for J; bases not matched to a gene: 10. Germline V CDR1 and CDR2: SEHNR, FQNEAQ (reference sequence). In DNA, the CDR3 is TGTGCCAGCAGCCCACGACAGGGGTTCAGTTCCTACAATGAGCAGTTCTTC. It codes for CASSPRQGFSSYNEQFF.

The genes are TRBV30 and TRBJ1-5, with 9 bases that match TRBD1. The CDR3 is 13 residues long. J gave up 4 bases and V 4 bases, and 2 bases lay outside the gene matches. Germline lookup yields CDR1 GTSNPN and CDR2 SVGIG (reference sequence). CDR3 protein: CAWTGTGNQPQHF. The CDR3 nucleotides are TGTGCCTGGACCGGGACAGGGAATCAGCCCCAGCATTTT. Filled out from reference TRBV30 and TRBJ1-5, the complete variable domain reads SQTIHQWPATLVQPVGSPLSLECTVEGTSNPNLYWYRQAAGRGLQLLFYSVGIGQISSEVPQNLSASRPQDRQFILSSKKLLLSDSGFYLCAWTGTGNQPQHFGDGTRLSIL.

This clone was counted a single time. The V call is TRBV19, the J call TRBJ1-3, with D possibly being TRBD1 (5 bases). The CDR3 length is 17 residues. The germline V and J ends were trimmed by 9 bases and 2 bases, with 23 bases remaining between them. The V gene's germline CDR1 is LNHDA and CDR2 SQIVND (reference sequence). The CDR3 reads CARTTLGGKVAGNTIYF. In nucleotides, the CDR3 is TGTGCCAGAACGACCTTGGGGGGAAAGGTGGCTGGAAACACCATATATTTT. Supplemented by reference TRBV19 and TRBJ1-3, the full variable domain reads DGGITQSPKYLFRKEGQNVTLSCEQNLNHDAMYWYRQDPGQGLRLIYYSQIVNDFQKGDIAEGYSVSREKKESFPLTVTSAQKNPTAFYLCARTTLGGKVAGNTIYFGEGSWLTVV.

CDR3 in amino acids: CASSFRGYYNEQFF. The CDR3 nucleotides read TGTGCCAGCAGCTTCCGGGGGTATTACAATGAGCAGTTCTTC. The rearrangement joins TRBV7-2 to TRBJ2-1; D may be TRBD2 (6 bases). This CDR3 has 14 amino acids. Germline-derived CDR1 and CDR2 are SGHTA and FQGNSA. V dropped 3 bases and J dropped 4 bases, with 10 bases sitting between them.

V usage is TRBV7-2 and J usage is TRBJ2-3; 9 bases are shared with TRBD2. Germline lookup yields CDR1 SGHTA and CDR2 FQGNSA. This CDR3 is 19 amino acids long. The ends lost 1 base at V and 0 bases at J; junction bases unmatched: 11. As DNA, the CDR3 is TGTGCCAGCAGCTTAGGCTATAGCGGGAGCAGATATAGCACAGATACGCAGTATTTT. Translation: CASSLGYSGSRYSTDTQYF.

The chain joins TRBV5-1 to TRBJ1-1; D gene ambiguous. This CDR3 comprises 13 residues. The V and J ends lost 5 bases and 0 bases respectively, with 8 bases between them. The germline gives CDR1 SGHRS, CDR2 YFSETQ. The CDR3 is CASREGVNTEAFF. The CDR3 DNA is TGCGCCAGCAGGGAGGGAGTGAACACTGAAGCTTTCTTT.

The genes are TRBV7-2 and TRBJ2-5, with D unresolved. Germline V lookup: CDR1 SGHTA, CDR2 FQGNSA. V was pared by 5 bases and J by 7 bases, with 17 bases between. This CDR3 comprises 14 residues. CDR3 in amino acids: CASSPRVISGTQYF. The CDR3 nucleotides read TGTGCCAGCAGCCCCCGGGTTATATCTGGGACCCAGTACTTC.

CDR3 DNA sequence: TGTGCCAGCAGTTACACCGACAGAAGAAATCAGCCCCAGCATTTT. Its translation: CASSYTDRRNQPQHF. The V call is TRBV6-2 or TRBV6-3, the J call TRBJ1-5; D might be TRBD1 (5 bases). The CDR3 totals 15 residues. Germline-derived CDR1 and CDR2 are MNHEY and SVGEGT. Trimming shortened V by 2 bases and J by 4 bases, and 12 bases separated the two germline ends.